A single sample gave rise to the 24 T cell receptor beta chains below, sequenced in a study of T cell changes during pregnancy in multiple sclerosis. Profiling relied on immunoSEQ multiplex PCR, and the TCRdb table lists in-frame clones only, not all of them. This sample has 40,000 or so clones; roughly 90% occur once, and the top ten carry 0.56%. The sample in question was CD4+ T cells from peripheral blood mononuclear cells, obtained before pregnancy. These receptors all come from a female donor with multiple sclerosis, enrolled in a pregnancy study.

The rearrangement uses TRBV30 and TRBJ1-5, with D possibly matching TRBD1 (6 bases). CDR3 size: 13 residues. V was shortened by 5 bases and J by 7 bases, with 15 bases between the two germline ends. The germline V gene has CDR1 GTSNPN and CDR2 SVGIG (reference sequence). The CDR3 is CAWATGLGQPQHF. As DNA, the CDR3 is TGTGCCTGGGCAACAGGGTTAGGGCAGCCCCAGCATTTT.

The chain joins TRBV7-6 to TRBJ1-2; 8 bases map to TRBD1. Trimming removed 5 bases from V and 4 bases from J; junction bases left unmatched: 9. CDR3 length: 15 residues. The germline CDR1 and CDR2 sequences are SGHVS and FNYEAQ. In DNA, the CDR3 is TGTGCCAGCAGCCGACAGGGGTCCGGTAGCTATGGCTACACCTTC. Its translation is CASSRQGSGSYGYTF. The full variable domain, completed using reference TRBV7-6 and TRBJ1-2, is GAGVSQSPRYKVTKRGQDVALRCDPISGHVSLYWYRQALGQGPEFLTYFNYEAQQDKSGLPNDRFSAERPEGSISTLTIQRTEQRDSAMYRCASSRQGSGSYGYTFGSGTRLTVV.

The V call is TRBV9, the J call TRBJ2-1; D unclear. The V end lost 0 bases, the J end lost 4 bases, and 11 bases lay between the germline ends. Germline-derived CDR1 and CDR2 are SGDLS and YYNGEE. The length of the CDR3 is 15 residues. CDR3 sequence reads: CASSVEGRNYNEQFF. For the CDR3, the DNA is TGTGCCAGCAGCGTAGAAGGCAGGAATTACAATGAGCAGTTCTTC.

J is TRBJ2-3 and V is TRBV19; 8 bases fit TRBD1. CDR1 and CDR2 (germline): LNHDA, SQIVND (reference sequence). CDR3 length equals 16 residues. Trimming took 7 bases from V and 2 from J; bases not matched to a gene: 11. The CDR3 sequence: CASTTRRTGTTDTQYF. The CDR3 bases are TGTGCCAGTACCACACGGAGGACAGGGACCACAGATACGCAGTATTTT. The entire variable domain, with the rest obtained from reference TRBV19 and TRBJ2-3, is as follows: DGGITQSPKYLFRKEGQNVTLSCEQNLNHDAMYWYRQDPGQGLRLIYYSQIVNDFQKGDIAEGYSVSREKKESFPLTVTSAQKNPTAFYLCASTTRRTGTTDTQYFGPGTRLTVL.

This chain connects TRBV7-9 to TRBJ2-1; 10 nucleotides line up with TRBD1. The CDR3 runs to 14 residues. With 6 bases clipped from V and 5 bases from J, the junction kept 4 bases outside the gene matches. Germline V gene data show CDR1 as SEHNR and CDR2 as FQNEAQ (reference sequence). The CDR3 loop reads CASSLGTGDNEQFF. DNA of the CDR3: TGTGCCAGCAGTCTCGGGACAGGGGACAATGAGCAGTTCTTC.

The J gene is TRBJ1-5, the V gene TRBV6-1; D ambiguous. There are 17 residues in the CDR3. The V end lost 4 bases, the J end lost 4 bases, and 20 bases lay between the germline ends. The germline gives CDR1 MNHNS, CDR2 SASEGT. The chain's CDR3 is CASSGPESVMLNQPQHF. Written as DNA, the CDR3 is TGTGCCAGCAGTGGACCAGAAAGCGTGATGTTGAATCAGCCCCAGCATTTT.

The chain employs TRBV18 and TRBJ1-3; TRBD1 agrees at 8 bases. V lost 4 bases, J lost 0 bases, and 8 bases stayed unmatched. Germline V CDR1 and CDR2: KGHSH, LQKENI. CDR3 length: 17 amino acids. CDR3 sequence reads: CASSQQQGDPSGNTIYF. CDR3 nucleotides: TGTGCCAGCTCACAGCAACAGGGGGACCCCTCTGGAAACACCATATATTTT. The variable domain in full, with the rest retrieved from reference TRBV18 and TRBJ1-3, is NAGVMQNPRHLVRRRGQEARLRCSPMKGHSHVYWYRQLPEEGLKFMVYLQKENIIDESGMPKERFSAEFPKEGPSILRIQQVVRGDSAAYFCASSQQQGDPSGNTIYFGEGSWLTVV.

This chain uses TRBV10-3 with TRBJ2-6; D not certain. The length of the CDR3 is 16 residues. Germline assignment: CDR1 ENHRY and CDR2 SYGVKD. V shed 6 bases and J shed 1 base, with 13 bases lying between them. The CDR3 protein is CAIRTGNSSGANVLTF. The CDR3 coding sequence is TGTGCCATCAGAACCGGTAATAGTTCTGGGGCCAACGTCCTGACTTTC.

The chain carries TRBV5-1 and TRBJ2-5, with D hard to call. Germline V gene data show CDR1 as SGHRS and CDR2 as YFSETQ. Trimming took off 4 bases at V and 5 bases at J, with 15 bases between the two ends. The length of the CDR3 is 14 residues. CDR3 in DNA: TGCGCCAGCAGCCCTATAGCAGTTAGGGAGACCCAGTACTTC. This codes for CASSPIAVRETQYF.

The chain employs TRBV10-3 and TRBJ1-3; 7 nucleotides agree with TRBD1. J lost 4 bases, V lost 3 bases, and 3 bases had no gene match. Germline V gene lookup returns CDR1 ENHRY and CDR2 SYGVKD. The CDR3 is 14 amino acids. The DNA of the CDR3 is TGTGCCATCAGTGAACAGGGGCAAGGAAACACCATATATTTT. Protein sequence: CAISEQGQGNTIYF.

Only a few counts were recorded for this clone. Written as DNA, the CDR3 is TGTGCCTGGAGTAGGGGCGGGGCCCGGGGGGAGACCCAGTACTTC. The encoded protein is CAWSRGGARGETQYF. This chain links TRBV30 with TRBJ2-5; TRBD2 is a possible D gene (6 bases). The CDR3 is made up of 15 amino acids. Trimming pared 2 bases from V and 5 bases from J, leaving 18 bases between. Looked up from germline, CDR1 is GTSNPN and CDR2 is SVGIG (reference sequence).

The gene calls are TRBV6-1 and TRBJ2-2, with D possibly TRBD2 on 7 matching bases. Germline V CDR1 and CDR2: MNHNS, SASEGT. The V end lost 11 bases, the J end lost 6 bases, and 19 bases lay between the germline ends. CDR3 length equals 14 residues. The CDR3 sequence is CALFPGGLAGELFF. The CDR3 nucleotides read TGTGCCTTGTTCCCCGGGGGGCTAGCCGGGGAGCTGTTTTTT.

This clone has more than one count but fewer than ten. The gene calls are TRBV6-1 and TRBJ1-4; D may be TRBD1 (6 bases). The CDR3 loop spans 15 amino acids. The germline V gene encodes CDR1 MNHNS and CDR2 SASEGT. V lost 7 bases to trimming and J lost 0 bases, with 12 bases between them. In DNA form, the CDR3 reads TGTGCCAGCACCTTGACAGGTGCAACTAATGAAAAACTGTTTTTT. It translates to CASTLTGATNEKLFF.

By its share, this clone is medium-sized. The chain uses TRBV5-1 and TRBJ2-2, with TRBD1 matching 8 bases. The V gene end was trimmed by 1 base and the J gene end by 4 bases; junction bases not matched to a gene: 9. CDR1 is SGHRS and CDR2 is YFSETQ in the germline V gene. The CDR3 runs 17 residues. CDR3 sequence (DNA): TGCGCCAGCAGCTTGTCCCTAAGGACAGGGCCCACCGGGGAGCTGTTTTTT. Encoded protein: CASSLSLRTGPTGELFF.

This sequence joins TRBV7-9 and TRBJ1-5; 7 bases align to TRBD1. Germline CDR1 reads SEHNR; CDR2 reads FQNEAQ (reference sequence). The CDR3 has 13 residues. After removal of 6 bases from V and 2 bases from J, the junction contained 1 base not matched to a gene. The CDR3, as DNA: TGTGCCAGCAGTGACAGGGGCAATCAGCCCCAGCATTTT. Residues: CASSDRGNQPQHF.

The chain couples TRBV13 to TRBJ1-2, with TRBD1 identical over 10 bases. The CDR3 runs to 16 residues. From germline, CDR1 is PRHDT and CDR2 FYEKMQ (reference sequence). Germline trimming cut 2 bases from V and 6 bases from J; bases unmatched to any gene: 9. The CDR3 region has the DNA TGTGCCAGCAGCTTATCCAGGACAGGGGGAGAGGATGGCTACACCTTC. The encoded protein is CASSLSRTGGEDGYTF.

The chain uses TRBV6-5 and TRBJ2-3; 9 bases align to TRBD1. The V gene end was trimmed by 6 bases and the J gene end by 8 bases; junction bases not matched to a gene: 9. This CDR3 has 14 residues. Germline loops: CDR1 MNHEY, CDR2 SVGAGI. The CDR3 reads CASSQGTGWSTQYF. The DNA of the CDR3 is TGTGCCAGCAGCCAAGGGACAGGGTGGAGTACGCAGTATTTT.

The chain employs TRBV6-1 and TRBJ2-3; 8 nucleotides match TRBD1. Germline V lookup: CDR1 MNHNS, CDR2 SASEGT. V lost 4 bases to trimming and J lost 2 bases; unmatched junction nucleotides: 8. CDR3 size: 16 residues. The CDR3 loop is CASSGNDRGVTDTQYF. CDR3 nucleotide sequence: TGTGCCAGCAGTGGGAACGACAGGGGCGTCACAGATACGCAGTATTTT.

Turning to this clone: A read error may account for a junction end that differs from germline. This rearrangement joins TRBV7-7 to TRBJ2-1; D possibly corresponds to TRBD1 (5 bases). The CDR3 is 14 residues long. Per germline, CDR1 SSHAT and CDR2 FNYEAQ (reference sequence). Here the CDR3 DNA reads TGTGCTAGCAGCCTGGGGCTTACTCACAATGAGCAGTTCTTC. It specifies CASSLGLTHNEQFF.

The V call is TRBV29-1, the J call TRBJ2-5, with 8 bases matching TRBD2. Looked up from germline, CDR1 is SQVTM and CDR2 is ANQGSEA. V lost 6 bases, J lost 5 bases, and 8 bases stayed unmatched. The CDR3 sequence is 13 residues long. The DNA of the CDR3 is TGCAGCGTGCGCGCGGGGGGCAGGGAGACCCAGTACTTC. It translates to CSVRAGGRETQYF.

The V gene is TRBV5-1, the J gene TRBJ1-1; a weak D match, TRBD1 (5 bases). The germline V gene encodes CDR1 SGHRS and CDR2 YFSETQ. V was pared by 2 bases and J by 0 bases, with 23 bases between. The CDR3 spans 19 residues. As DNA, the CDR3 is TGCGCCAGCAGCTTAAGGAGCCCCGGGCAGGGAATTATGAACACTGAAGCTTTCTTT. Encoded protein: CASSLRSPGQGIMNTEAFF.

V usage is TRBV5-1 and J usage is TRBJ2-5; 13 bases line up with TRBD2. Germline CDR1 SGHRS, CDR2 YFSETQ. The CDR3 runs to 16 residues. Unmatched junction bases numbered 7, after V lost 4 bases and J lost 4 bases. CDR3 protein: CASSPGLAGVGETQYF. DNA of the CDR3: TGCGCCAGCAGCCCCGGACTAGCGGGGGTGGGAGAGACCCAGTACTTC.

This clone was counted only a few times. This rearrangement joins TRBV29-1 to TRBJ2-7, with 10 nucleotides matching TRBD1. The V gene end was trimmed by 2 bases and the J gene end by 3 bases; junction bases not matched to a gene: 10. The CDR3 is 16 residues long. Germline CDR1 is SQVTM and CDR2 is ANQGSEA. CDR3 region: CSVETYSRTGGYEQYF. In DNA form, the CDR3 reads TGCAGCGTTGAAACCTACTCACGGACAGGGGGCTACGAGCAGTACTTC.

The chain is built from TRBV28 and TRBJ1-2; TRBD1 aligns across 7 bases. CDR3 size: 16 residues. Germline lookup yields CDR1 MDHEN and CDR2 SYDVKM. V shed 1 base, J shed 4 bases, and the junction held 9 bases outside the gene matches. The CDR3 reads CASSLYAGGQSYGYTF. Written as DNA, the CDR3 is TGTGCCAGCAGTTTATATGCAGGGGGTCAGAGCTATGGCTACACCTTC.